This T cell receptor beta chain was observed in a study of blood T cell repertoires in COVID-19. Sequencing was performed with immunoSEQ multiplex PCR; in TCRdb, only in-frame clones are kept and a portion is missing. The table includes a few hundred thousand clones, approximately 78% detected once. Germline CDR1 and CDR2: SGHNT and YYREEE (reference sequence). The CDR3 is 16 amino acids. With 0 bases clipped from V and 1 base from J, the junction kept 0 bases outside the gene matches. This clone appeared a single time. This CDR3 is also generated by other DNA sequences in the sample. The source of this sequence is a man in his forties who had recovered from COVID-19. The sequencing input was PBMCs or T cells enriched from blood (not recorded which). This rearrangement joins TRBV5-4 to TRBJ2-5, with 13 positions matching TRBD2. For the CDR3, the DNA is TGTGCCAGCAGCTTGGGGACTAGCGGGGGCCAAGAGACCCAGTACTTC. Amino acids: CASSLGTSGGQETQYF.